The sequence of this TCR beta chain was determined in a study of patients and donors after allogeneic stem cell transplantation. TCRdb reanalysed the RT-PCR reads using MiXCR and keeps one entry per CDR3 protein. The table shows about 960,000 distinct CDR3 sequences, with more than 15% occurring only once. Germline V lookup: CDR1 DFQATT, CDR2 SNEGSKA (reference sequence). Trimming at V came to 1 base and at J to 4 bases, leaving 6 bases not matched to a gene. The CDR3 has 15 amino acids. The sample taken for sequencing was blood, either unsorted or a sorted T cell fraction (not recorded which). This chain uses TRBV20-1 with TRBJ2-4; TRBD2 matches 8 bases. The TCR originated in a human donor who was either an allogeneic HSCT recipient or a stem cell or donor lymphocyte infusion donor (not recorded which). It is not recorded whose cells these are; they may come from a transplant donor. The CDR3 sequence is CSARAGRASKNIQYF. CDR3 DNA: TGCAGTGCTAGAGCCGGGAGGGCCTCTAAAAACATTCAGTACTTC.